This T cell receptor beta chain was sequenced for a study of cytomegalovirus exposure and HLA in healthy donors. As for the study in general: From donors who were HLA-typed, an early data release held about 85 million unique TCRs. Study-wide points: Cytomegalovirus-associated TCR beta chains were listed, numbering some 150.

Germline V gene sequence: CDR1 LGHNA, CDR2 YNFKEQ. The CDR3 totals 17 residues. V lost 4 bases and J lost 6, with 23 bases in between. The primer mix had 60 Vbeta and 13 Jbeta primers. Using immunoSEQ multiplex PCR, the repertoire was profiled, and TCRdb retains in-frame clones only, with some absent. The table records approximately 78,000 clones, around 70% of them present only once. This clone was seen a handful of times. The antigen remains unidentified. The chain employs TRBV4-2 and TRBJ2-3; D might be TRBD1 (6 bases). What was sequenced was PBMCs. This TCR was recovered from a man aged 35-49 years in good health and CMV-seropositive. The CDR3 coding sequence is TGTGCCAGCAGCCTCAATGGTGGAGGACAGCCATCCGATACGCAGTATTTT. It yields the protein CASSLNGGGQPSDTQYF.